Listed here are 19 T cell receptor beta chains from one sample, sequenced in a study of T cells after posttransplantation cyclophosphamide (dated by TCRdb to about 2016). Library creation used the immunoSEQ multiplex PCR assay. TCRdb mirrors the immuneACCESS table, restricted to in-frame sequences. Some clones are absent from its copies; in checked studies, under half trace to an unresolved V gene, and the reason for the others is unknown. The sample features 4,500 to 6,500 clones, and none is a singleton. The ten largest clones add up to roughly 15% of the sample. Reading the label with the study, this specimen's treatment or condition is: high-dose cyclophosphamide on days +3 and +4 as single-agent GVHD prophylaxis. PTCy patients received busulfan and fludarabine conditioning, a related or unrelated marrow graft, and cyclophosphamide on days +3 and +4. The sequences come from PBMCs, collected after allogeneic stem cell transplant with posttransplant cyclophosphamide. The receptors were gathered from a female patient in her thirties or forties who received an allogeneic stem cell transplant from an unrelated donor, was CMV-positive, and had acute and chronic GVHD. Following transplantation, T cells from the graft donor may be among those present.

The V gene is TRBV5-1, the J gene TRBJ2-4; the D gene is possibly TRBD2 (6 bases). The CDR3 extends over 16 amino acids. V lost 4 bases, J lost 0 bases, and 14 bases lay in between. The germline V gene has CDR1 SGHRS and CDR2 YFSETQ. This CDR3 is CASSKDYPIAKNIQYF. In DNA form, the CDR3 reads TGCGCCAGCAGCAAGGACTACCCTATAGCCAAAAACATTCAGTACTTC.

This clone was observed many times. The chain couples TRBV7-2 to TRBJ2-7, with 7 nucleotides matching TRBD2. Germline V gene lookup returns CDR1 SGHTA and CDR2 FQGNSA. CDR3 length: 15 residues. V trimming: 0 bases; J trimming: 5 bases; junction bases outside the gene matches: 7. This chain's CDR3 is CASSLAGGRSHEQYF. The CDR3 DNA reads as TGTGCCAGCAGCTTAGCGGGCGGGAGATCACACGAGCAGTACTTC.

J is TRBJ1-2 and V is TRBV13; TRBD1 matches at 10 bases. Germline V CDR1 and CDR2: PRHDT, FYEKMQ (reference sequence). This CDR3 is 14 amino acids long. V shed 3 bases, J shed 7 bases, and the junction held 5 bases outside the gene matches. The CDR3: CASSLGTGEFGYTF. The DNA for the CDR3 is TGTGCCAGCAGCTTGGGGACAGGGGAGTTTGGCTACACCTTC.

This clone was counted ten times or more. DNA for the CDR3: TGTGCCACCAGCAGAGGACTAGAAGGCACAGATACGCAGTATTTT. It codes for CATSRGLEGTDTQYF. The chain joins TRBV15 to TRBJ2-3; tentatively, D is TRBD2 (6 bases). V lost 1 base, J lost 1 base, and 9 bases lay in between. There are 15 residues in the CDR3. Germline V gene sequence: CDR1 LNHNV, CDR2 YYDKDF (reference sequence).

This clone was seen repeatedly, ten times or more. V is TRBV19 and J is TRBJ2-1; TRBD2 aligns across 14 bases. From germline, CDR1 is LNHDA and CDR2 SQIVND (reference sequence). The CDR3 is 19 residues long. With V trimmed by 4 bases and J by 3 bases, 11 bases remained unmatched. The CDR3 region has the DNA TGTGCCAGTAGTACGGGACTAGCGGGGGTCCCGCGGAACTACAATGAGCAGTTCTTC. Protein: CASSTGLAGVPRNYNEQFF.

This clone was picked up many times. This chain links TRBV27 with TRBJ2-7; D is perhaps TRBD1 (6 bases). CDR1 is MNHEY, CDR2 SMNVEV, per germline (reference sequence). Between the trimmed V and J ends, which lost 4 bases and 6 bases, there was a span of 13 bases. The CDR3 has 13 residues. The CDR3 loop reads CASSSLTGFEQYF. DNA of the CDR3: TGTGCCAGCAGTTCCTTGACAGGTTTCGAGCAGTACTTC.

In its sample, this clone was seen many times. The J gene is TRBJ1-4, the V gene TRBV30; D unclear. Germline values: CDR1 GTSNPN, CDR2 SVGIG (reference sequence). CDR3 length equals 16 residues. Trimming took off 1 base at V and 4 bases at J, with 16 bases between the two ends. CDR3 loop: CAWSGFPRGLNEKLFF. The CDR3, as DNA: TGTGCCTGGAGTGGGTTTCCTAGAGGGCTTAATGAAAAACTGTTTTTT.

The CDR3 spells CASSLSFTPYEQYF. The CDR3 region has the DNA TGTGCCAGCAGTCTATCATTTACTCCCTACGAGCAGTACTTC. The chain links TRBV6-5 to TRBJ2-5; no clear D. Matching the DNA end better, TRBJ2-7 makes the J call doubtful. CDR3 length: 14 amino acids. From germline, CDR1 is MNHEY and CDR2 SVGAGI.

In its sample, this clone was seen many times. The chain combines TRBV5-1 with TRBJ2-3, with 11 bases matching TRBD2. The trim removed 0 bases at V and 0 bases at J, leaving 3 bases unmatched. The CDR3 spans 17 residues. Germline V lookup: CDR1 SGHRS, CDR2 YFSETQ. CDR3 nucleotide sequence: TGCGCCAGCAGCTTGGCGGCTAGCGGGAGGAGCACAGATACGCAGTATTTT. It yields the protein CASSLAASGRSTDTQYF.

This clone came up many times. The chain is built from TRBV9 and TRBJ2-1; D gene ambiguous. This CDR3 contains 15 residues. V lost 0 bases and J 2 bases, leaving 9 bases between the germline ends. CDR1 SGDLS and CDR2 YYNGEE come from the germline V gene. Written as DNA, the CDR3 is TGTGCCAGCAGCGTAGAGGAAGCGCCCTACAATGAGCAGTTCTTC. It encodes CASSVEEAPYNEQFF.

This clone was detected many times. V gene TRBV2 combines with J gene TRBJ1-2; 11 positions match TRBD1. The germline CDR1 and CDR2 sequences are SNHLY and FYNNEI. The CDR3 totals 17 residues. V trimming: 6 bases; J trimming: 4 bases; junction bases outside the gene matches: 13. This CDR3 reads CASRARTGGAELYGYTF. CDR3 nucleotides: TGTGCCAGCAGAGCTAGGACAGGGGGCGCGGAACTCTATGGCTACACCTTC.

This clone was counted at least ten times. The chain is built from TRBV19 and TRBJ1-4, with unresolved D. CDR3 length: 15 residues. Germline CDR1 LNHDA, CDR2 SQIVND (reference sequence). Trimming pared 6 bases from V and 1 base from J, leaving 12 bases between. Written as DNA, the CDR3 is TGTGCCAGTAGCCGCCGGGGAGTAACTAATGAAAAACTGTTTTTT. Translating gives CASSRRGVTNEKLFF. The variable domain in full, with the rest retrieved from reference TRBV19 and TRBJ1-4, is DGGITQSPKYLFRKEGQNVTLSCEQNLNHDAMYWYRQDPGQGLRLIYYSQIVNDFQKGDIAEGYSVSREKKESFPLTVTSAQKNPTAFYLCASSRRGVTNEKLFFGSGTQLSVL.

This clone was observed many times. The chain is built from TRBV11-2 and TRBJ2-3, with D perhaps matching TRBD2 (5 bases). V dropped 3 bases and J dropped 3 bases, with 13 bases sitting between them. The CDR3 length is 15 residues. Germline V CDR1 and CDR2: SGHAT, FQNNGV. CDR3 sequence reads: CASSLILRTTDTQYF. CDR3 DNA sequence: TGTGCCAGCAGCTTGATTTTACGGACTACAGATACGCAGTATTTT.

This clone was counted ten times or more. CDR3: CASSAAILNYGYTF. Here the CDR3 DNA reads TGTGCCAGTAGTGCAGCGATCCTCAACTATGGCTACACCTTC. The J gene is TRBJ1-2, the V gene TRBV19; unclear D gene. V lost 5 bases, J lost 2 bases, and 12 bases lay in between. The CDR3 covers 14 residues. Germline V gene lookup returns CDR1 LNHDA and CDR2 SQIVND (reference sequence).

This clone appeared many times. This chain links TRBV5-8 with TRBJ1-2; D might be TRBD1 (6 bases). This CDR3 has 13 amino acids. Germline CDR1 and CDR2: SGHTS and YDEGEE. Trimming took off 9 bases at V and 7 bases at J, with 19 bases between the two ends. CDR3 residues: CATNRALRSGYTF. CDR3 nucleotides: TGTGCCACGAACAGGGCGCTCAGGTCTGGCTACACCTTC. The full variable domain, in which reference TRBV5-8 and TRBJ1-2 provide the parts outside the CDR3, is EAGVTQSPTHLIKTRGQQATLRCSPISGHTSVYWYQQALGLGLQFLLWYDEGEERNRGNFPPRFSGRQFPNYSSELNVNALELEDSALYLCATNRALRSGYTFGSGTRLTVV.

This clone was recorded many times. The chain combines TRBV6-1 with TRBJ2-7, with 8 nucleotides matching TRBD1. The CDR3 contains 15 residues. Looked up from germline, CDR1 is MNHNS and CDR2 is SASEGT. J gave up 4 bases and V 0 bases, and 5 bases lay outside the gene matches. The CDR3, as DNA: TGTGCCAGCAGTGAAGCTCGGGGACAGGTTTACGAGCAGTACTTC. Its translation is CASSEARGQVYEQYF.

The sample holds many counts of this clone. The chain links TRBV4-1 to TRBJ2-3; D is possibly TRBD1 (6 bases). The ends were cut back, 0 bases at V and 2 bases at J, with 9 bases in the middle. Germline V gene lookup returns CDR1 MGHRA and CDR2 YSYEKL. The CDR3 covers 15 residues. CDR3 amino acids: CASSQDRGHTDTQYF. CDR3 nucleotide sequence: TGCGCCAGCAGCCAAGATCGGGGACACACAGATACGCAGTATTTT.

This clone was seen at least ten times. The V gene is TRBV27, the J gene TRBJ2-1; 13 nucleotides line up with TRBD2. Germline V gives CDR1 MNHEY, CDR2 SMNVEV (reference sequence). Losses at the gene ends were 5 bases for V and 8 bases for J; bases not matched to a gene: 6. The CDR3 is made up of 15 amino acids. DNA of the CDR3: TGTGCCAGCAGTATCGGACTAGCGGGAGTTCATGAGCAGTTCTTC. This encodes CASSIGLAGVHEQFF.

This clone was counted at least ten times. This chain links TRBV4-1 with TRBJ1-2; 10 bases map to TRBD1. CDR3 length: 14 amino acids. Germline values: CDR1 MGHRA, CDR2 YSYEKL. V gave up 4 bases and J gave up 2 bases; unmatched junction bases: 1. The CDR3 DNA sequence: TGCGCCAGCAGCCTGGACAGGGGGAACTATGGCTACACCTTC. Its protein is CASSLDRGNYGYTF.